The 25 T cell receptor beta chains in this list originate from one sample, sequenced in a study of cytomegalovirus exposure and HLA in healthy donors. The PCR used 60 Vbeta and 13 Jbeta primers. TCRdb's table, derived via immunoSEQ multiplex PCR, lists solely in-frame clones and lacks some. The sample carries 140,000 to 150,000 clones, around 78% recorded once. Material: PBMCs. The source is a woman aged 18-30 years in good health and CMV-seropositive.

J is TRBJ1-5 and V is TRBV28, with D hard to call. The CDR3 is 14 residues long. Trimming pared 3 bases from V and 0 bases from J, leaving 6 bases between. Germline V CDR1 and CDR2: MDHEN, SYDVKM. CDR3 amino acids: CASSFLYSNQPQHF. CDR3 bases: TGTGCCAGCAGTTTCCTATATAGCAATCAGCCCCAGCATTTT. The full variable domain, in which reference TRBV28 and TRBJ1-5 provide the parts outside the CDR3, is DVKVTQSSRYLVKRTGEKVFLECVQDMDHENMFWYRQDPGLGLRLIYFSYDVKMKEKGDIPEGYSVSREKKERFSLILESASTNQTSMYLCASSFLYSNQPQHFGDGTRLSIL.

The chain couples TRBV29-1 to TRBJ1-1; D gene uncertain. The germline V gene has CDR1 SQVTM and CDR2 ANQGSEA. The V end was cut by 4 bases, the J end by 3 bases, with 6 bases between. CDR3 length: 11 residues. CDR3 DNA sequence: TGCAGCGTTGCGGTGTACACTGAAGCTTTCTTT. Its translation: CSVAVYTEAFF.

The rearrangement links TRBV7-9 to TRBJ1-1, with 7 bases matching TRBD1. The length of the CDR3 is 14 residues. Germline CDR1 SEHNR, CDR2 FQNEAQ (reference sequence). The ends lost 5 bases at V and 6 bases at J; junction bases unmatched: 9. CDR3: CASSAPTGVPEAFF. CDR3 coding DNA: TGTGCCAGCAGCGCCCCAACAGGGGTTCCTGAAGCTTTCTTT.

This sequence joins TRBV28 and TRBJ2-7; 8 nucleotides align to TRBD1. Trimming took 6 bases from V and 5 from J; bases not matched to a gene: 12. From germline, CDR1 is MDHEN and CDR2 SYDVKM. The CDR3 is made up of 15 amino acids. The CDR3 bases are TGTGCCAGCAGCCGTAGGACAGGGAGTATCAACGAGCAGTACTTC. This translates into CASSRRTGSINEQYF.

V usage is TRBV7-9 and J usage is TRBJ1-2; D is possibly TRBD1 (6 bases). V lost 5 bases and J 4 bases, leaving 23 bases between the germline ends. Germline V gene sequence: CDR1 SEHNR, CDR2 FQNEAQ (reference sequence). The length of the CDR3 is 17 residues. The CDR3 reads CASSPTLRDTSGYGYTF. CDR3 nucleotides: TGTGCCAGCAGCCCTACTCTCCGGGACACCTCGGGCTATGGCTACACCTTC.

The CDR3 sequence is CASSPGGGGAKTQYF. The CDR3 DNA reads as TGTGCCAGCAGTCCGGGGGGCGGGGGGGCGAAGACCCAGTACTTC. The chain combines TRBV28 with TRBJ2-5; 9 bases line up with TRBD2. The CDR3 is 15 amino acids. The germline CDR1 and CDR2 sequences are MDHEN and SYDVKM. V was pared by 5 bases and J by 6 bases, with 10 bases of the junction left unmatched.

This rearrangement joins TRBV6-5 to TRBJ1-2; 9 bases are a match to TRBD1. J was trimmed by 6 bases and V by 5 bases; bases with no gene match: 4. The CDR3 contains 13 residues. Germline loops: CDR1 MNHEY, CDR2 SVGAGI. The CDR3 region is CASSRQGENGYTF. CDR3 bases: TGTGCCAGCAGTCGACAGGGGGAAAATGGCTACACCTTC.

The chain carries TRBV20-1 and TRBJ1-1; tentative D call: TRBD1 (5 bases). The germline gives CDR1 DFQATT, CDR2 SNEGSKA (reference sequence). This CDR3 region has 11 residues. Trimming took 6 bases from V and 4 from J, leaving 9 bases between them. CDR3 loop: CSAPRGTEAFF. For the CDR3, the DNA is TGCAGTGCCCCAAGGGGCACTGAAGCTTTCTTT.

The V gene is TRBV6-5, the J gene TRBJ2-1, with 9 bases matching TRBD1. Germline assignment: CDR1 MNHEY and CDR2 SVGAGI. Trimming at V came to 3 bases and at J to 6 bases, leaving 6 bases not matched to a gene. This CDR3 is 15 amino acids long. CDR3 residues: CASSYGQGKVNEQFF. CDR3 bases: TGTGCCAGCAGTTATGGACAGGGGAAGGTCAATGAGCAGTTCTTC.

The chain links TRBV18 to TRBJ2-1; TRBD2 aligns across 12 bases. In germline, CDR1 is KGHSH, CDR2 LQKENI. The CDR3 contains 15 residues. J was trimmed by 4 bases and V by 5 bases; bases with no gene match: 3. In DNA, the CDR3 is TGTGCCAGCTCATCTAGCGGGGGGGCTTACAATGAGCAGTTCTTC. As protein: CASSSSGGAYNEQFF.

The sample holds one count of this clone. This chain uses TRBV6-1 with TRBJ1-5; 7 nucleotides agree with TRBD1. This CDR3 has 18 amino acids. CDR1 and CDR2 from the germline V gene are MNHNS and SASEGT. V was clipped by 4 bases and J by 0 bases; unmatched bases: 12. DNA for the CDR3: TGTGCCAGCAGTGCCGGGACAGACTTCCAATATAGCAATCAGCCCCAGCATTTT. It translates to CASSAGTDFQYSNQPQHF.

The CDR3: CASSTDRGPVEQYF. CDR3 DNA: TGCGCCAGCAGCACGGACAGGGGGCCTGTGGAGCAGTACTTC. The chain carries TRBV5-1 and TRBJ2-5; 11 bases map to TRBD1. J lost 11 bases, V lost 4 bases, and 10 bases had no gene match. Germline CDR1 and CDR2: SGHRS and YFSETQ. The CDR3 loop spans 14 amino acids.

This clone has only a few counts. The rearrangement uses TRBV27 and TRBJ2-7, with 11 positions matching TRBD1. Germline V gene lookup returns CDR1 MNHEY and CDR2 SMNVEV (reference sequence). The length of the CDR3 is 17 residues. Germline trimming cut 0 bases from V and 2 bases from J; bases unmatched to any gene: 6. The CDR3 loop reads CASSLSGTGGSTYEQYF. The DNA for the CDR3 is TGTGCCAGCAGTTTATCAGGGACAGGGGGTTCCACCTACGAGCAGTACTTC.

The rearrangement joins TRBV6-4 to TRBJ2-1; weak D call: TRBD2 (5 bases). The CDR3 loop spans 14 amino acids. Germline V gives CDR1 MRHNA, CDR2 SNTAGT. The ends were cut back, 4 bases at V and 0 bases at J, with 7 bases in the middle. CDR3: CASSADFSYNEQFF. CDR3 DNA sequence: TGTGCCAGCAGTGCGGACTTCTCCTACAATGAGCAGTTCTTC.

To note about this clone: Germline and junction disagree at one end, which may indicate a read error. CDR3 nucleotides: TGTTCCAGCAGCCCTCCCGGAGGCGGCTACACCTTC. It translates to CSSSPPGGGYTF. This sequence joins TRBV7-9 and TRBJ1-2; D not resolved. Germline V lookup: CDR1 SEHNR, CDR2 FQNEAQ (reference sequence). The length of the CDR3 is 12 residues.

The chain joins TRBV7-8 to TRBJ2-7; 9 bases line up with TRBD1. Germline lookup yields CDR1 SGHVS and CDR2 FQNEAQ. The CDR3 covers 14 residues. Trimming took 2 bases from V and 6 from J; bases not matched to a gene: 5. CDR3 bases: TGTGCCAGCAGCTTAAGGGACAGGGAAGGCGAGCAGTACTTC. Its protein is CASSLRDREGEQYF.

The chain combines TRBV2 with TRBJ1-4; D uncertain. Trimming removed 5 bases from V and 13 bases from J, with 17 bases in between. This CDR3 contains 13 residues. The V gene's germline CDR1 is SNHLY and CDR2 FYNNEI. The CDR3 sequence: CASSSILESLLFF. The DNA of the CDR3 is TGTGCCAGCAGTTCTATCTTGGAGAGTTTACTGTTTTTT.

The chain combines TRBV18 with TRBJ2-6; tentative D call: TRBD1 (6 bases). Germline lookup yields CDR1 KGHSH and CDR2 LQKENI. Trimming pared 3 bases from V and 6 bases from J, leaving 24 bases between. The CDR3 runs to 19 residues. The CDR3 spells CASSPVLRTDNSKANVLTF. The CDR3 DNA sequence: TGTGCCAGCTCACCGGTTCTCCGGACAGACAACTCTAAGGCCAACGTCCTGACTTTC.

The CDR3 sequence is CASSPQSYNEQFF. For the CDR3, the DNA is TGTGCCAGCTCACCCCAATCCTACAATGAGCAGTTCTTC. The chain is built from TRBV18 and TRBJ2-1; D not resolved. V was pared by 3 bases and J by 1 base, with 4 bases between. The germline gives CDR1 KGHSH, CDR2 LQKENI. The CDR3 totals 13 residues.

The V gene is TRBV7-8, the J gene TRBJ2-5, with 8 nucleotides matching TRBD2. Unmatched junction bases numbered 10, after V lost 5 bases and J lost 2 bases. Germline CDR1 and CDR2: SGHVS and FQNEAQ. CDR3 length: 16 residues. The CDR3 spells CASSPWRGGGQETQYF. DNA of the CDR3: TGTGCCAGCAGCCCCTGGAGGGGCGGGGGGCAAGAGACCCAGTACTTC.

V usage is TRBV4-3 and J usage is TRBJ1-4; D unclear. The CDR3 contains 17 residues. Germline CDR1 and CDR2: LGHNA and YSLEER. Trimming pared 2 bases from V and 0 bases from J, leaving 13 bases between. CDR3: CASSQLTHRATNEKLFF. The CDR3 nucleotides read TGCGCCAGCAGCCAATTGACCCATCGGGCAACTAATGAAAAACTGTTTTTT.

The chain employs TRBV4-1 and TRBJ1-2; 11 bases match TRBD1. Germline CDR1 is MGHRA and CDR2 is YSYEKL. The CDR3 is made up of 15 amino acids. J gave up 8 bases and V 2 bases, and 7 bases lay outside the gene matches. Here the CDR3 reads CASSQPGTGGDGYTF. The CDR3 nucleotides are TGCGCCAGCAGCCAACCCGGGACAGGGGGTGACGGCTACACCTTC.

The V and J genes are TRBV5-1 and TRBJ2-2; D is possibly TRBD1 (6 bases). V lost 7 bases and J 2 bases, leaving 9 bases between the germline ends. Germline CDR1 and CDR2: SGHRS and YFSETQ. The CDR3 spans 13 residues. CDR3 nucleotide sequence: TGCGCCAGCGAACAGGGTAACACCGGGGAGCTGTTTTTT. It encodes CASEQGNTGELFF.

This clone was counted a few times. V is TRBV7-7 and J is TRBJ1-1; D uncertain. The CDR3 sequence is 16 residues long. V was clipped by 1 base and J by 6 bases, with 18 bases between them. CDR1 is SSHAT and CDR2 is FNYEAQ in the germline V gene (reference sequence). CDR3 sequence: CASSLGHYTIIPEAFF. CDR3 bases: TGTGCCAGCAGCTTAGGGCACTACACCATAATACCTGAAGCTTTCTTT.

The chain combines TRBV7-9 with TRBJ1-2; 7 bases line up with TRBD1. The germline CDR1 and CDR2 sequences are SEHNR and FQNEAQ (reference sequence). The CDR3 sequence is 13 residues long. Trimming cost V 2 bases and J 3 bases; bases outside gene matches: 0. This CDR3 reads CASSLTGDYGYTF. The CDR3 DNA reads as TGTGCCAGCAGCTTAACAGGGGACTATGGCTACACCTTC. Complete variable domain (other parts from reference TRBV7-9 and TRBJ1-2): DTGVSQNPRHKITKRGQNVTFRCDPISEHNRLYWYRQTLGQGPEFLTYFQNEAQLEKSRLLSDRFSAERPKGSFSTLEIQRTEQGDSAMYLCASSLTGDYGYTFGSGTRLTVV.